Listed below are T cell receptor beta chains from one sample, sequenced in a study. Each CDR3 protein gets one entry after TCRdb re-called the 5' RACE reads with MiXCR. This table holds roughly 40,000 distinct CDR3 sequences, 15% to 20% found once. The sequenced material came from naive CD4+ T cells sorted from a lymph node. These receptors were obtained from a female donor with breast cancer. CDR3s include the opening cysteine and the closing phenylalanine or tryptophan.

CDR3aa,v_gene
CASSLYQREWDTQYF,TRBV5-1
CSARDAGEDTDTQYF,TRBV20-1
CASSLSGQTYEQYF,TRBV7-2
CASSLQDPEDTQYF,TRBV5-1
CASSYTSSTDTQYF,TRBV7-2
CATGRAGVTEAFF,TRBV10-3
CAISGAGAYEQYF,TRBV10-3
CASSFSGKGTEAFF,TRBV5-5
CASSRSPSGEISYNEQFF,TRBV4-1
CASRPAGGSNTEAFF,TRBV12-3/TRBV12-4
CASSPAGGRYEQYF,TRBV18
CASSLRDRGGNEQFF,TRBV3-1
CSVSIQGDTQYF,TRBV29-1
CASSWGGPDTQYF,TRBV6-6
CASSLNSPLHF,TRBV7-9
CASSQGLAGGNEQFF,TRBV12-3/TRBV12-4
CATSDNQGFRAFF,TRBV24-1
CASSHLTVTYGYTF,TRBV4-2
CASSPGTGREQYF,TRBV5-1
CSVVPVYNEQFF,TRBV29-1
CASSLEGGRAEAFF,TRBV7-9
CASSPEPGITEAFF,TRBV5-1
CASSQDHGRDSPEAFF,TRBV4-3
CASTPAGLGPIF,TRBV11-2
CASSADGEAFF,TRBV5-6
CASSPDNYGYTF,TRBV7-2
CASSFGGGPTGELFF,TRBV5-5
CSASLQMFNEQFF,TRBV20-1
CATRHSGELFF,TRBV10-2
CASSLAGDRENTEAFF,TRBV5-1
CSVEYRGRYGYTF,TRBV29-1
CASSLQIKETQYF,TRBV7-3
CASSLEAGTDTQYF,TRBV7-6
CASSSGISGANVLTF,TRBV6-1
CASSLRGPNEQFF,TRBV12-3/TRBV12-4
CASRSPVREAFF,TRBV6-2/TRBV6-3
CSARFPLAGETQYF,TRBV20-1
CASSTRRTVYGYTF,TRBV6-5
CASSFYGEQYF,TRBV5-1
CSAVDRECYEQYF,TRBV20-1